The 30 T cell receptor beta chains in this list originate from one sample, sequenced in a study of cytomegalovirus exposure and HLA in healthy donors. This PCR relied on a set of 60 Vbeta primers and 13 Jbeta primers. The assay was immunoSEQ multiplex PCR, and TCRdb's table has in-frame clones only and misses some. This sample has about 140,000 clones, with roughly three quarters found just once. The sample comprised PBMCs. All receptors derive from a male donor in good health and CMV-seronegative.

This chain connects TRBV30 to TRBJ2-5, with D maybe TRBD2 (5 bases). Per germline, CDR1 GTSNPN and CDR2 SVGIG (reference sequence). The CDR3 spans 19 residues. Trimming cost V 0 bases and J 2 bases, with 25 bases left between them. The CDR3 spells CAWSVRGVWGSRAQETQYF. In nucleotides, the CDR3 is TGTGCCTGGAGTGTACGGGGTGTGTGGGGATCGAGGGCACAAGAGACCCAGTACTTC.

This clone was counted between two and nine times. This chain connects TRBV19 to TRBJ2-6, with D unclear. Trimming cost V 6 bases and J 1 base, with 13 bases left between them. Per the germline V gene, CDR1 is LNHDA and CDR2 is SQIVND (reference sequence). There are 16 residues in the CDR3. CDR3: CASSLGASSGANVLTF. In nucleotides, the CDR3 is TGTGCCAGTAGCCTTGGAGCGTCATCTGGGGCCAACGTCCTGACTTTC.

This clone appeared a single time. This sequence joins TRBV30 and TRBJ1-1; no clear D. The germline V gene has CDR1 GTSNPN and CDR2 SVGIG (reference sequence). The ends were cut back, 0 bases at V and 9 bases at J, with 14 bases in the middle. This CDR3 contains 13 residues. Written as DNA, the CDR3 is TGTGCCTGGAGTGTACGATCAGGCAGTAAAGCTTTCTTT. It is translated as CAWSVRSGSKAFF. The full variable domain, its missing parts supplied by reference TRBV30 and TRBJ1-1, is SQTIHQWPATLVQPVGSPLSLECTVEGTSNPNLYWYRQAAGRGLQLLFYSVGIGQISSEVPQNLSASRPQDRQFILSSKKLLLSDSGFYLCAWSVRSGSKAFFGQGTRLTVV.

The chain joins TRBV4-1 to TRBJ1-1, with TRBD1 matching over 11 bases. V was pared by 1 base and J by 10 bases, with 2 bases of the junction left unmatched. The CDR3 is made up of 13 amino acids. Germline CDR1 and CDR2: MGHRA and YSYEKL. In nucleotides, the CDR3 is TGCGCCAGCAGCCAAGGTGGGACAGGGGGAGCTTTCTTT. Protein sequence: CASSQGGTGGAFF.

This chain joins TRBV5-1 and TRBJ1-5, with D uncertain. Per the germline V gene, CDR1 is SGHRS and CDR2 is YFSETQ. This CDR3 region has 13 residues. V lost 0 bases to trimming and J lost 5 bases, with 6 bases between them. CDR3 residues: CASSLEDYQPQHF. CDR3 DNA: TGCGCCAGCAGCTTGGAAGACTATCAGCCCCAGCATTTT.

The V and J genes are TRBV5-4 and TRBJ1-1; the D gene is possibly TRBD1 (5 bases). V lost 4 bases and J 5 bases, leaving 21 bases between the germline ends. Germline CDR1 is SGHNT and CDR2 is YYREEE (reference sequence). The CDR3 length is 16 residues. The CDR3, as DNA: TGTGCCAGCAGCCCAAAACCCCAAGGGGCTCGAACTGAAGCTTTCTTT. Its translation: CASSPKPQGARTEAFF.

This chain links TRBV9 with TRBJ1-2; D is undetermined. Trimming left V 0 bases short and J 4 bases short, with 13 bases between. Germline values: CDR1 SGDLS, CDR2 YYNGEE. The CDR3 is 15 amino acids. CDR3 loop: CASSVGSPRVYGYTF. For the CDR3, the DNA is TGTGCCAGCAGCGTAGGGTCGCCGAGGGTCTATGGCTACACCTTC.

This sequence joins TRBV4-3 and TRBJ2-1; 9 bases agree with TRBD1. Looked up from germline, CDR1 is LGHNA and CDR2 is YSLEER. V lost 5 bases, J lost 3 bases, and 5 bases stayed unmatched. The CDR3 extends over 15 amino acids. The CDR3 DNA sequence: TGCGCCAGCAGCTCGGGGACAGGGAACTACAATGAGCAGTTCTTC. Translated: CASSSGTGNYNEQFF.

A word on this clone: Other DNA variants within this sample encode the same CDR3. The rearrangement joins TRBV20-1 to TRBJ2-7; D is perhaps TRBD2 (6 bases). Germline V gene data show CDR1 as DFQATT and CDR2 as SNEGSKA (reference sequence). The ends were cut back, 5 bases at V and 3 bases at J, with 8 bases in the middle. This CDR3 is built from 11 residues. CDR3 in DNA: TGCAGTGCTGGGGGAGGCTACGAGCAGTACTTC. This sequence encodes CSAGGGYEQYF.

The chain employs TRBV28 and TRBJ1-1; possible D gene TRBD1, 6 bases. In germline, CDR1 is MDHEN, CDR2 SYDVKM. V dropped 6 bases and J dropped 7 bases, with 18 bases sitting between them. CDR3 length: 14 amino acids. The CDR3 nucleotides are TGTGCCAGCAGCCCCAGGGGCCTAGGCTTTGAAGCTTTCTTT. It codes for CASSPRGLGFEAFF.

With respect to this clone: Distinct nucleotide sequences in the sample also encode this CDR3. This chain connects TRBV7-9 to TRBJ2-7; 8 bases align to TRBD1. With 4 bases clipped from V and 4 bases from J, the junction kept 9 bases outside the gene matches. CDR1 and CDR2 from the germline V gene are SEHNR and FQNEAQ (reference sequence). This CDR3 has 15 residues. CDR3 residues: CASSSAGTGSYEQYF. The CDR3 DNA sequence: TGTGCCAGCAGCTCGGCCGGGACAGGTTCGTACGAGCAGTACTTC.

J is TRBJ2-5 and V is TRBV5-1; 8 bases align to TRBD2. CDR3 length: 15 residues. Germline values: CDR1 SGHRS, CDR2 YFSETQ. V gave up 4 bases and J gave up 4 bases; unmatched junction bases: 9. The CDR3 DNA follows: TGCGCCAGCAGCGAAACGGGGGGGCCACGAGAGACCCAGTACTTC. It encodes CASSETGGPRETQYF. The full variable domain, in which reference TRBV5-1 and TRBJ2-5 provide the parts outside the CDR3, is KAGVTQTPRYLIKTRGQQVTLSCSPISGHRSVSWYQQTPGQGLQFLFEYFSETQRNKGNFPGRFSGRQFSNSRSEMNVSTLELGDSALYLCASSETGGPRETQYFGPGTRLLVL.

This clone was seen once. The chain uses TRBV7-2 and TRBJ2-7; D perhaps matches TRBD1 (5 bases). Per the germline V gene, CDR1 is SGHTA and CDR2 is FQGNSA. Trimming cost V 6 bases and J 4 bases, with 13 bases left between them. The CDR3 has 13 amino acids. The CDR3: CASRPGSRYEQYF. In DNA form, the CDR3 reads TGTGCCAGCAGACCAGGGTCGCGTTACGAGCAGTACTTC.

The V and J genes are TRBV2 and TRBJ2-7; no reliable D call. Trimming took off 3 bases at V and 6 bases at J, with 9 bases between the two ends. This CDR3 has 12 amino acids. The germline V gene has CDR1 SNHLY and CDR2 FYNNEI. The CDR3, as DNA: TGTGCCAGCAGTGACAGATTCTCCGAGCAGTACTTC. Its translation is CASSDRFSEQYF.

The rearrangement joins TRBV10-1 to TRBJ2-5; D remains unclear. This CDR3 region has 13 residues. V was trimmed by 0 bases and J by 2 bases, leaving 4 bases between them. Germline CDR1 and CDR2: WNHNN and SYGVQD (reference sequence). This CDR3 is CASSESGQETQYF. The CDR3 coding sequence is TGCGCCAGCAGTGAGTCCGGGCAAGAGACCCAGTACTTC.

V is TRBV4-3 and J is TRBJ1-2; TRBD1 aligns across 9 bases. CDR1 and CDR2 (germline): LGHNA, YSLEER. V dropped 4 bases and J dropped 8; count of bases not matched to a gene: 26. This CDR3 region has 20 residues. CDR3 protein: CASSPFKGGTGFIRGGGYTF. The CDR3 DNA is TGCGCCAGCAGCCCCTTCAAGGGCGGGACAGGGTTTATCAGAGGGGGGGGCTACACCTTC.

The rearrangement links TRBV10-3 to TRBJ1-1; D unresolved. Germline-derived CDR1 and CDR2 are ENHRY and SYGVKD. The length of the CDR3 is 13 residues. V was cut by 7 bases and J by 2 bases, with 11 bases left in between. CDR3 amino acids: CAIKAGINTEAFF. The CDR3 nucleotides read TGTGCCATCAAGGCGGGAATTAACACTGAAGCTTTCTTT.

J is TRBJ1-3 and V is TRBV5-1; D is possibly TRBD1 (6 bases). Trimming cost V 5 bases and J 0 bases, with 15 bases left between them. Per the germline V gene, CDR1 is SGHRS and CDR2 is YFSETQ. The CDR3 spans 16 residues. In DNA form, the CDR3 reads TGCGCCAGCAGTTCTGCCGGGACACTCTCTGGAAACACCATATATTTT. Protein sequence: CASSSAGTLSGNTIYF.

J is TRBJ1-2 and V is TRBV27, with TRBD1 matching over 11 bases. Germline CDR1 is MNHEY and CDR2 is SMNVEV (reference sequence). The CDR3 runs to 13 residues. Unmatched junction bases numbered 3, after V lost 4 bases and J lost 8 bases. Here the CDR3 DNA reads TGTGCCAGCAGTTGGGACAGGGGGTACGGCTACACCTTC. It is translated as CASSWDRGYGYTF.

The rearrangement uses TRBV9 and TRBJ2-5; 10 bases align to TRBD1. The CDR3 contains 16 residues. J was trimmed by 7 bases and V by 3 bases; bases with no gene match: 12. From germline, CDR1 is SGDLS and CDR2 YYNGEE. CDR3 sequence reads: CASSARPGQGSATQYF. DNA for the CDR3: TGTGCCAGCAGCGCCCGTCCGGGACAGGGGTCGGCGACCCAGTACTTC.

The rearrangement uses TRBV10-3 and TRBJ2-1, with TRBD2 as a possible D gene (7 bases). Germline assignment: CDR1 ENHRY and CDR2 SYGVKD. Trimming took off 5 bases at V and 7 bases at J, with 18 bases between the two ends. This CDR3 is built from 15 residues. CDR3 region: CAISRGGGAGNEQFF. In nucleotides, the CDR3 is TGTGCCATCAGTAGGGGAGGGGGGGCGGGTAATGAGCAGTTCTTC.

This chain connects TRBV6-5 to TRBJ1-6, with D possibly being TRBD1 (5 bases). Trimming stripped 4 bases from V and 9 bases from J, with 13 bases between. This CDR3 contains 14 residues. Per the germline V gene, CDR1 is MNHEY and CDR2 is SVGAGI. The CDR3 DNA reads as TGTGCCAGCAGTTCTCCGGGGGAGGGTTCACCCCTCCACTTT. This codes for CASSSPGEGSPLHF.

This sequence joins TRBV7-2 and TRBJ2-1; D gene ambiguous. V was clipped by 7 bases and J by 10 bases, with 14 bases between them. Germline CDR1 reads SGHTA; CDR2 reads FQGNSA. The CDR3 has 12 amino acids. CDR3 in amino acids: CASTFLKAEQFF. In DNA form, the CDR3 reads TGTGCCAGCACCTTCCTCAAAGCGGAGCAGTTCTTC.

The chain recombines TRBV7-9 with TRBJ2-5, with 8 bases matching TRBD2. With V trimmed by 2 bases and J by 9 bases, 8 bases remained unmatched. The CDR3 sequence is 14 residues long. The germline CDR1 and CDR2 sequences are SEHNR and FQNEAQ (reference sequence). CDR3 in DNA: TGTGCCAGCAGCTTACCCGGGGGGGCAATGGCCCAGTACTTC. This codes for CASSLPGGAMAQYF. The whole variable domain, remainder taken from reference TRBV7-9 and TRBJ2-5, is DTGVSQNPRHKITKRGQNVTFRCDPISEHNRLYWYRQTLGQGPEFLTYFQNEAQLEKSRLLSDRFSAERPKGSFSTLEIQRTEQGDSAMYLCASSLPGGAMAQYFGPGTRLLVL.

The genes are TRBV28 and TRBJ2-7, with 7 bases lining up with TRBD1. V lost 8 bases, J lost 5 bases, and 12 bases stayed unmatched. Looked up from germline, CDR1 is MDHEN and CDR2 is SYDVKM. The CDR3 covers 14 residues. Here the CDR3 DNA reads TGTGCCAGCCACCACCGGGACAGTGGCCACGAGCAGTACTTC. Protein sequence: CASHHRDSGHEQYF. Variable domain in full (rest from reference TRBV28 and TRBJ2-7): DVKVTQSSRYLVKRTGEKVFLECVQDMDHENMFWYRQDPGLGLRLIYFSYDVKMKEKGDIPEGYSVSREKKERFSLILESASTNQTSMYLCASHHRDSGHEQYFGPGTRLTVT.

This chain joins TRBV6-1 and TRBJ1-1; 9 nucleotides agree with TRBD1. Trimming at V came to 7 bases and at J to 0 bases, leaving 3 bases not matched to a gene. Looked up from germline, CDR1 is MNHNS and CDR2 is SASEGT. This CDR3 is 14 amino acids long. The CDR3 here is CASTRTGVNTEAFF. The CDR3 nucleotides read TGTGCCAGCACCCGGACAGGGGTGAACACTGAAGCTTTCTTT.

The chain carries TRBV13 and TRBJ2-3, with 11 bases fitting TRBD2. Germline trimming cut 6 bases from V and 3 bases from J; bases unmatched to any gene: 5. Germline V gives CDR1 PRHDT, CDR2 FYEKMQ (reference sequence). There are 15 residues in the CDR3. DNA for the CDR3: TGTGCCAGCAGTCTCCGGACTAGCGGGACAGATACGCAGTATTTT. Its translation is CASSLRTSGTDTQYF.

This chain joins TRBV25-1 and TRBJ2-2; D uncertain. The CDR3 has 13 amino acids. Germline loops: CDR1 MGHDK, CDR2 SYGVNS. Between the trimmed V and J ends, which lost 6 bases and 8 bases, there was a span of 13 bases. This chain's CDR3 is CASRGPGIGELFF. The CDR3 region has the DNA TGTGCCAGCAGGGGCCCCGGCATTGGGGAGCTGTTTTTT.

The gene calls are TRBV4-3 and TRBJ2-7; D gene ambiguous. Germline loops: CDR1 LGHNA, CDR2 YSLEER. V was clipped by 1 base and J by 3 bases, with 13 bases between them. The CDR3 contains 15 residues. CDR3 sequence reads: CASSQVGGAHYEQYF. The CDR3 DNA follows: TGCGCCAGCAGCCAAGTTGGCGGTGCCCACTACGAGCAGTACTTC.

V and J are TRBV13 and TRBJ2-1; 9 positions agree with TRBD2. Germline loops: CDR1 PRHDT, CDR2 FYEKMQ (reference sequence). V trimming: 4 bases; J trimming: 5 bases; junction bases outside the gene matches: 9. The CDR3 is 16 residues long. CDR3 DNA: TGTGCCAGCAGCTCGTTTTGGCGGGGGGGAAACAATGAGCAGTTCTTC. This encodes CASSSFWRGGNNEQFF.